The rows below give T cell receptor beta chains drawn from one sample of a study of blood T cell repertoires in COVID-19. Sequenced by immunoSEQ multiplex PCR; TCRdb stores in-frame clones only, minus some. Seen here are roughly 200,000 clones, about 76% observed once, and the top ten hold more than 6.5%. The sample comprised peripheral blood. These TCRs come from a woman between 50 and 59 years old with active or convalescent COVID-19. The CDR3 runs from the conserved cysteine through the conserved F or W. A D gene is named only where the DNA matches it firmly. Rows give clone size only sometimes, using once, few, many, or a class for an expanded clone.

j_call	clone_size	d_call	v_call	cdr3_aa	cdr3_nt
TRBJ1-1	NA	NA	TRBV4-3	CASSQEEGSTEAFF	TGCGCCAGCAGCCAAGAGGAGGGGTCCACTGAAGCTTTCTTT
TRBJ1-6	few	TRBD1	TRBV5-1	CASSPKPGQGDSPLHF	TGCGCCAGCAGCCCAAAACCGGGACAGGGGGATTCACCCCTCCACTTT
TRBJ2-3	once	TRBD2	TRBV2	CASRSSGSGGDTQYF	TGTGCCAGCAGATCAAGCGGGAGTGGGGGAGATACGCAGTATTTT
TRBJ2-2	NA	NA	TRBV30	CAWNSVNTGELFF	TGTGCCTGGAATTCGGTGAACACCGGGGAGCTGTTTTTT
TRBJ2-2	NA	NA	TRBV30	CAWDITGSAGELFF	TGTGCCTGGGACATTACAGGGTCCGCCGGGGAGCTGTTTTTT
TRBJ2-3	once	NA	TRBV11-2	CASAPGDTQYF	TGTGCCAGCGCCCCGGGAGATACGCAGTATTTT
TRBJ2-2	NA	TRBD2	TRBV6-4	CASSREGLGTGELFF	TGTGCCAGCAGTCGGGAGGGCCTAGGCACCGGGGAGCTGTTTTTT
TRBJ2-7	NA	TRBD1	TRBV10-3	CAISDLQGASYEQYF	TGTGCCATCAGTGACCTTCAGGGGGCATCCTACGAGCAGTACTTC
TRBJ2-3	NA	NA	TRBV19	CASNKGRKDTQYF	TGTGCCAGTAATAAAGGGAGGAAAGATACGCAGTATTTT
TRBJ1-1	NA	TRBD1	TRBV6-1	CASSEELGNRGNTEAFF	TGTGCCAGCAGTGAAGAATTGGGCAACAGGGGGAACACTGAAGCTTTCTTT
TRBJ1-1	NA	NA	TRBV30	CAWRTGPMNTEAFF	TGTGCCTGGAGGACAGGTCCTATGAACACTGAAGCTTTCTTT